These 18 T cell receptor beta chains were sequenced from one sample in a study of cytomegalovirus exposure and HLA in healthy donors. PCR employed 60 Vbeta and 13 Jbeta primers. TCRdb's copy holds only in-frame clones and misses some; the assay was immunoSEQ multiplex PCR. The profile shows about 150,000 clones, about 80% of them singletons. The source material was PBMCs. These TCRs come from a woman aged 50 to 65 in good health and CMV-seropositive.

The V call is TRBV14, the J call TRBJ1-1, with a possible D match to TRBD1 (5 bases). Trimming removed 3 bases from V and 1 base from J, with 9 bases in between. The CDR3 has 14 residues. Germline CDR1 and CDR2: SGHDN and FVKESK. CDR3 in amino acids: CASSHFQGNTEAFF. CDR3 coding DNA: TGTGCCAGCAGCCATTTCCAGGGGAACACTGAAGCTTTCTTT.

The rearrangement uses TRBV10-3 and TRBJ1-1; D is unclear. Germline V lookup: CDR1 ENHRY, CDR2 SYGVKD. V shed 8 bases and J shed 5 bases, with 15 bases lying between them. The CDR3 extends over 13 amino acids. Here the CDR3 DNA reads TGTGCCATCCTAAACCCGGCGGGGACTGAAGCTTTCTTT. Residues: CAILNPAGTEAFF.

The chain joins TRBV30 to TRBJ2-7, with TRBD1 identical over 7 bases. This CDR3 contains 12 residues. Per the germline V gene, CDR1 is GTSNPN and CDR2 is SVGIG (reference sequence). V shed 4 bases, J shed 3 bases, and the junction held 3 bases outside the gene matches. Here the CDR3 reads CAWNRQGYEQYF. In nucleotides, the CDR3 is TGTGCCTGGAATAGACAGGGCTACGAGCAGTACTTC.

The chain combines TRBV7-3 with TRBJ2-1, with TRBD1 matching 8 bases. The ends lost 6 bases at V and 9 bases at J; junction bases unmatched: 7. There are 13 residues in the CDR3. The germline V gene has CDR1 SGHTA and CDR2 FQGTGA. CDR3 region: CASSLPGGSEQFF. In nucleotides, the CDR3 is TGTGCCAGCAGTCTCCCAGGGGGCAGTGAGCAGTTCTTC. The whole variable domain, filled in from reference TRBV7-3 and TRBJ2-1, reads GAGVSQTPSNKVTEKGKYVELRCDPISGHTALYWYRQSLGQGPEFLIYFQGTGAADDSGLPNDRFFAVRPEGSVSTLKIQRTERGDSAVYLCASSLPGGSEQFFGPGTRLTVL.

On this clone: Mismatch with germline at one junction end may stem from a read error. This rearrangement joins TRBV28 to TRBJ1-2, with TRBD1 identical over 7 bases. The CDR3 runs to 15 residues. Germline V CDR1 and CDR2: MDHEN, SYDVKM. The CDR3 loop reads CASSLLITGDYGYTF. Written as DNA, the CDR3 is TGTGCCAGCAGCTTATTAATAACAGGGGACTATGGCTACACCTTC.

V gene TRBV4-3 combines with J gene TRBJ1-6; possible D gene TRBD1, 5 bases. The V end was cut by 0 bases, the J end by 9 bases, with 12 bases between. CDR1 and CDR2 from the germline V gene are LGHNA and YSLEER. This CDR3 has 15 amino acids. CDR3 loop: CASSQEAGRGSPLHF. CDR3 sequence (DNA): TGCGCCAGCAGCCAAGAAGCGGGAAGGGGTTCACCCCTCCACTTT.

The chain is built from TRBV7-2 and TRBJ1-5; no firm D call. Germline CDR1 SGHTA, CDR2 FQGNSA. CDR3 size: 14 residues. Trimming removed 2 bases at V and 0 bases at J, with 5 bases between. In DNA form, the CDR3 reads TGTGCCAGCAGCTTATCCCATAGCAATCAGCCCCAGCATTTT. This codes for CASSLSHSNQPQHF.

The chain links TRBV7-2 to TRBJ2-1; TRBD1 matches at 7 bases. From germline, CDR1 is SGHTA and CDR2 FQGNSA. The CDR3 covers 14 residues. Unmatched junction bases numbered 4, after V lost 6 bases and J lost 2 bases. In DNA form, the CDR3 reads TGTGCCAGCAGGGCCGGGACAGCCTACAATGAGCAGTTCTTC. Its protein product is CASRAGTAYNEQFF.

This chain connects TRBV7-3 to TRBJ2-3; no firm D call. CDR1 and CDR2 (germline): SGHTA, FQGTGA. This CDR3 contains 13 residues. The V end was cut by 4 bases, the J end by 2 bases, with 7 bases between. In DNA form, the CDR3 reads TGTGCCAGCAGCTCCGTAATCACAGATACGCAGTATTTT. This translates into CASSSVITDTQYF.

This clone was detected a few times. This sequence joins TRBV7-6 and TRBJ2-7; possible D gene TRBD1, 6 bases. The CDR3 runs to 14 residues. CDR1 and CDR2 from the germline V gene are SGHVS and FNYEAQ. Trimming shortened V by 5 bases and J by 0 bases, and 11 bases separated the two germline ends. The CDR3 DNA follows: TGTGCCAGCAGCACCGGGACAAACTCCTACGAGCAGTACTTC. The encoded protein is CASSTGTNSYEQYF.

The chain joins TRBV11-3 to TRBJ2-1; tentative D call: TRBD2 (5 bases). The V end was cut by 2 bases, the J end by 5 bases, with 13 bases between. From germline, CDR1 is SGHNT and CDR2 YENEEA. The CDR3 is 15 residues long. In DNA form, the CDR3 reads TGTGCCAGCAGCTTAACTTGGAGGAATGACAATGAGCAGTTCTTC. This gives the protein CASSLTWRNDNEQFF.

This chain uses TRBV5-8 with TRBJ1-2, with D possibly being TRBD1 (6 bases). V shed 4 bases and J shed 5 bases, with 15 bases lying between them. This CDR3 has 14 amino acids. In germline, CDR1 is SGHTS, CDR2 YDEGEE. The CDR3 here is CASSLQGSRYGYTF. The CDR3 DNA follows: TGTGCCAGCAGCCTACAGGGTAGTCGATATGGCTACACCTTC.

The rearrangement links TRBV11-2 to TRBJ1-1, with TRBD1 matching over 8 bases. The CDR3 totals 15 residues. V was clipped by 4 bases and J by 1 base; unmatched bases: 5. Germline V lookup: CDR1 SGHAT, CDR2 FQNNGV. In DNA form, the CDR3 reads TGTGCCAGCAGCTCGGGAGGACAGGGGAACACTGAAGCTTTCTTT. Protein: CASSSGGQGNTEAFF.

V gene TRBV25-1 combines with J gene TRBJ2-1; no firm D call. Trimming took off 8 bases at V and 5 bases at J, with 7 bases between the two ends. The CDR3 has 11 amino acids. The V gene's germline CDR1 is MGHDK and CDR2 SYGVNS. CDR3 amino acids: CASERNNEQFF. In DNA form, the CDR3 reads TGTGCCAGCGAGCGCAACAATGAGCAGTTCTTC.

The V gene is TRBV6-5, the J gene TRBJ2-3, with TRBD1 as a possible D gene (6 bases). From germline, CDR1 is MNHEY and CDR2 SVGAGI. The CDR3 totals 14 residues. V was trimmed by 5 bases and J by 5 bases, leaving 14 bases between them. The CDR3, as DNA: TGTGCCAGCAGTGGGGTGGGGGCAGGAGATACGCAGTATTTT. It translates to CASSGVGAGDTQYF.

The chain employs TRBV6-5 and TRBJ1-6, with 8 positions matching TRBD1. The V segment lost 7 bases and the J segment 10 bases; nucleotides outside the gene matches: 6. CDR1 and CDR2 from the germline V gene are MNHEY and SVGAGI. The CDR3 length is 13 residues. The CDR3 nucleotides read TGTGCCAGCACCAGACAGGGGAGCTCACCCCTCCACTTT. Protein product: CASTRQGSSPLHF.

The chain carries TRBV29-1 and TRBJ2-1, with TRBD2 identical over 9 bases. The CDR3 consists of 14 residues. The germline gives CDR1 SQVTM, CDR2 ANQGSEA. After removal of 2 bases from V and 7 bases from J, the junction contained 6 bases not matched to a gene. CDR3 region: CSVETGLALNEQFF. The CDR3 nucleotides read TGCAGCGTTGAAACGGGACTAGCTTTGAATGAGCAGTTCTTC.

The rearrangement joins TRBV6-5 to TRBJ1-3; D may be TRBD1 (6 bases). The CDR3 sequence is 13 residues long. Germline V gene sequence: CDR1 MNHEY, CDR2 SVGAGI. V gave up 5 bases and J gave up 7 bases, with 12 bases separating them. Here the CDR3 DNA reads TGTGCCAGCAGTAACAACAGGGAGAACACCATATATTTT. It yields the protein CASSNNRENTIYF.